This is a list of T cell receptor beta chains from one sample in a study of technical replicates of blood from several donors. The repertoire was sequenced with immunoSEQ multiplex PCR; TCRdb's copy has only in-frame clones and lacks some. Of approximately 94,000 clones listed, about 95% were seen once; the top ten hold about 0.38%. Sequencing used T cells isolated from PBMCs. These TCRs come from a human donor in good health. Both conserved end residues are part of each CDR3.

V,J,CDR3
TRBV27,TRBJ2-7,CASAGTGSLKYF
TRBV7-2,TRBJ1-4,CASTYRQGYEKLFF
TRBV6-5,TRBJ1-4,CASGQGEKLFF
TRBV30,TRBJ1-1,CAWARGAEAFF
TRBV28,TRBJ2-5,CASSLQIQGAEETQYF
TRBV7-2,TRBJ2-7,CASSLLGRLYEQYF
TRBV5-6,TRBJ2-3,CASSLKREIADTQYF
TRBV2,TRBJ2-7,CASSVFRTGETYEQYF
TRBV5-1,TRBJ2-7,CASSLRGLAGESFEQYF
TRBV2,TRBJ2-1,CASSRGLAGGNEQFF
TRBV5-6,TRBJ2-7,CASSWTSDYEQYF
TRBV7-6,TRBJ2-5,CASSAMTSGKETQYF
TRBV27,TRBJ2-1,CASSFRGAKGEQFF
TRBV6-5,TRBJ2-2,CASSYSDRANGELFF
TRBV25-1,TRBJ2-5,CASSDHRSGVQETQYF
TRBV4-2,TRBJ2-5,CASSRSNSGQGLFETQYF
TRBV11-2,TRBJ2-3,CASSPDRVTDTQYF
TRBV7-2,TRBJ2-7,CASSLQAGLSFYEQYF
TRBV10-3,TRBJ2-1,CAISDPGDRNEQFF
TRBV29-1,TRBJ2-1,CSVGRTSANNGQFF
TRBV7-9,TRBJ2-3,CASSPTGNTDTQYF
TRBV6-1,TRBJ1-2,CASSEGGTEDGYTF
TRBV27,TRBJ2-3,CASSFWGEGTDTQYF
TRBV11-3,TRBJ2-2,CASSSTTLTGRDTGELFF
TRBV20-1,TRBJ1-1,CSAGGNTEAFF
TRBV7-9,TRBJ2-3,CASSSPESGNLYTDTQYF
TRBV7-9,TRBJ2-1,CASSVKTGVTSNEQFF
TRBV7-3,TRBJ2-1,CASSPGTSVISSYNEQFF
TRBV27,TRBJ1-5,CASSPGQGGYQPQHF
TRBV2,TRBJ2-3,CASSERLAGGTDTQYF
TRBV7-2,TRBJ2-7,CASSLLAGETYEQYF
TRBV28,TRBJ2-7,CASSLVAGAYEQYF